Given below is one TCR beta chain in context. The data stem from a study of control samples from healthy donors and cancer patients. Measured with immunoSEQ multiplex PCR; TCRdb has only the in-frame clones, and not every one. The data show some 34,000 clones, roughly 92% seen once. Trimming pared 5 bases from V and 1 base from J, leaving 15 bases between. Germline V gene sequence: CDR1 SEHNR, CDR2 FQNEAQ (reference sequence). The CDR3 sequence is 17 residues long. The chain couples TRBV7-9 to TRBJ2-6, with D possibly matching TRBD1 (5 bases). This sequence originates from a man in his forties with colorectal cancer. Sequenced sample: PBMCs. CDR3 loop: CASSPMDILSGANVLTF. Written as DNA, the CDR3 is TGTGCCAGCAGCCCAATGGACATCCTATCTGGGGCCAACGTCCTGACTTTC.